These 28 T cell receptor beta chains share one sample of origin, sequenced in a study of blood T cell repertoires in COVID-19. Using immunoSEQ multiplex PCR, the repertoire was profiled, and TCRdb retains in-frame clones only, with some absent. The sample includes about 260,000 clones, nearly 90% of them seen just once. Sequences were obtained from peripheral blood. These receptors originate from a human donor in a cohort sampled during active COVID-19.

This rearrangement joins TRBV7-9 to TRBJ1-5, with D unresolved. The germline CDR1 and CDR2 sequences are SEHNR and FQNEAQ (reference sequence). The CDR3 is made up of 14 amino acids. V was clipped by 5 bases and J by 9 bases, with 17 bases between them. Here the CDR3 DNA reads TGTGCCAGCAGCCCCCCCGGGAGGGATTGGCCCCAGCATTTT. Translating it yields CASSPPGRDWPQHF.

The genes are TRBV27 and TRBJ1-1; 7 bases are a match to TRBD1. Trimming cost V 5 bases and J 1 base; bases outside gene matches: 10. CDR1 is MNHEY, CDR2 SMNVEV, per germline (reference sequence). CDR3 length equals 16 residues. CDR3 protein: CASSQGGRLRNTEAFF. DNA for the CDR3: TGTGCCAGCAGTCAGGGGGGCCGGTTAAGGAACACTGAAGCTTTCTTT.

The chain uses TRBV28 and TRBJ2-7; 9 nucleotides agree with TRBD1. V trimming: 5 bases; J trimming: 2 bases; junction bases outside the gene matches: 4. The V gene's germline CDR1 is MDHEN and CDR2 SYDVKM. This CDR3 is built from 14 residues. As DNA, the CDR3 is TGTGCCAGCAGTGGGACAGGGAGCACCTACGAGCAGTACTTC. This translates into CASSGTGSTYEQYF.

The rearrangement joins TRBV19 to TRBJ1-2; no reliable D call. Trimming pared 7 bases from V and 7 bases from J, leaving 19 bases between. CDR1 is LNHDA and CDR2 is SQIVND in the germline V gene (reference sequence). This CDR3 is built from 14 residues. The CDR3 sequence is CASTLPGGGIGYTF. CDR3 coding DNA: TGTGCCAGTACCCTCCCGGGAGGCGGGATTGGCTACACCTTC.

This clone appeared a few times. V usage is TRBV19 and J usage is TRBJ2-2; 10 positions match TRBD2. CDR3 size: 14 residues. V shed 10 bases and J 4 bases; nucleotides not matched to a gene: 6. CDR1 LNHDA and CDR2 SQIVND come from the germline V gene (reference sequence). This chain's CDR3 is CAKTSGRVTGELFF. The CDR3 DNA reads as TGTGCCAAAACCAGCGGGAGGGTCACCGGGGAGCTGTTTTTT.

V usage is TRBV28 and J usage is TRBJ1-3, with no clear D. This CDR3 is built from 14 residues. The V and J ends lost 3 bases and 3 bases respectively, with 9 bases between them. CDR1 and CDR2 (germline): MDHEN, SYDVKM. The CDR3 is CASSFGRNGNTIYF. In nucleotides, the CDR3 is TGTGCCAGCAGTTTTGGGAGGAATGGAAACACCATATATTTT.

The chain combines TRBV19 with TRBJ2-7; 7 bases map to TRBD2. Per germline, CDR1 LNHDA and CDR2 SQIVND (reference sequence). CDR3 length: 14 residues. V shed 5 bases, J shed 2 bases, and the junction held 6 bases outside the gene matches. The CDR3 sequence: CASSPLAAPYEQYF. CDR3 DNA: TGTGCCAGTAGTCCCCTAGCGGCCCCCTACGAGCAGTACTTC. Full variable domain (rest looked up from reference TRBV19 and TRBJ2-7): DGGITQSPKYLFRKEGQNVTLSCEQNLNHDAMYWYRQDPGQGLRLIYYSQIVNDFQKGDIAEGYSVSREKKESFPLTVTSAQKNPTAFYLCASSPLAAPYEQYFGPGTRLTVT.

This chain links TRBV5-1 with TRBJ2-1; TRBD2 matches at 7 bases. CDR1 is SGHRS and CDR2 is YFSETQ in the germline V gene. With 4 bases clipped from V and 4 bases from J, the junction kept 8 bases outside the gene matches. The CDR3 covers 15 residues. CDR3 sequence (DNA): TGCGCCAGCAGCCCCCTAGCGGAGAATTACAATGAGCAGTTCTTC. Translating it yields CASSPLAENYNEQFF.

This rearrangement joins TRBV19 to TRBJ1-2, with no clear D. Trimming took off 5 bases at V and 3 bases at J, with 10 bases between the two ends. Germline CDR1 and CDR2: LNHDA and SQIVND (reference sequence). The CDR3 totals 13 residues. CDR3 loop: CASSVRDYYGYTF. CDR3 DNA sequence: TGTGCCAGTAGTGTGCGAGACTACTATGGCTACACCTTC.

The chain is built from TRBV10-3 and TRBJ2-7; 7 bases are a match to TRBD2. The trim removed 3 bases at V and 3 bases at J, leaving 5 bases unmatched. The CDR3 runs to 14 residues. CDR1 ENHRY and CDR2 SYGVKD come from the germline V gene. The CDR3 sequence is CAISELAGNYEQYF. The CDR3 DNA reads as TGTGCCATCAGTGAATTAGCGGGCAACTACGAGCAGTACTTC.

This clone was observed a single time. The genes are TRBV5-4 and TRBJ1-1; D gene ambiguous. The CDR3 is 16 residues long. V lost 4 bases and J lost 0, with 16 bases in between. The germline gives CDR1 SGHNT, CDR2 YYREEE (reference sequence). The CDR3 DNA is TGTGCCAGCAGCGAGGGCACCCGGAACCTGAACACTGAAGCTTTCTTT. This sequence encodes CASSEGTRNLNTEAFF.

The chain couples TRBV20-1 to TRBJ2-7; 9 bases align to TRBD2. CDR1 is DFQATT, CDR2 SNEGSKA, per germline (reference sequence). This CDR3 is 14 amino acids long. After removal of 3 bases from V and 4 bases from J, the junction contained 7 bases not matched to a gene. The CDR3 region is CSASVSGSDYEQYF. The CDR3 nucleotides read TGCAGTGCTAGTGTTAGCGGGAGTGATTACGAGCAGTACTTC.

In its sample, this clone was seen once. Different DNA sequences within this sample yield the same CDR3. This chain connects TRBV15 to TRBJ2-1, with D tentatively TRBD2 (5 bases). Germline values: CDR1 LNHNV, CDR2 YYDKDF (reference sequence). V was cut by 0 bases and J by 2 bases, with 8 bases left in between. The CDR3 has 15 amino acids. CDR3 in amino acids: CATSRDSGTYNEQFF. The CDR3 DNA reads TGTGCCACCAGCAGAGATTCCGGGACCTACAATGAGCAGTTCTTC.

In DNA, the CDR3 is TGTGCCACCAGCGGTGGACAGGGGAGTGGGGCCAACGTCCTGACTTTC. Its translation: CATSGGQGSGANVLTF. V gene TRBV15 combines with J gene TRBJ2-6, with 9 bases matching TRBD1. CDR1 and CDR2 from the germline V gene are LNHNV and YYDKDF (reference sequence). Trimming at V came to 5 bases and at J to 3 bases, leaving 5 bases not matched to a gene. The CDR3 extends over 16 amino acids.

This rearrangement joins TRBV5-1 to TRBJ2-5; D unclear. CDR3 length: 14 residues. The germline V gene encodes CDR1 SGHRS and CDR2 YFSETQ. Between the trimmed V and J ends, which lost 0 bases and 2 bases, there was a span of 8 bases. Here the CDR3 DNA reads TGCGCCAGCAGCTTGGAACTCAATCAAGAGACCCAGTACTTC. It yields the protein CASSLELNQETQYF.

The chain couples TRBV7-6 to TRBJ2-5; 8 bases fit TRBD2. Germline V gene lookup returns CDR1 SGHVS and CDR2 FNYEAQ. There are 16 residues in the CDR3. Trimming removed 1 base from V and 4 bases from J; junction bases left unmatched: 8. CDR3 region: CASSLVSGRAGETQYF. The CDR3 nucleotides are TGTGCCAGCAGCTTAGTATCCGGGAGGGCCGGAGAGACCCAGTACTTC.

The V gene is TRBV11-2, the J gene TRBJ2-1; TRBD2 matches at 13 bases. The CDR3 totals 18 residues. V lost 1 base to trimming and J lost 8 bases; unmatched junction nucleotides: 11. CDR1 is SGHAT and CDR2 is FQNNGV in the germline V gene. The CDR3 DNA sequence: TGTGCCAGCAGCTTAGGGGGATGGACTAGCGGGAGAGGCGATGAGCAGTTCTTC. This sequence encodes CASSLGGWTSGRGDEQFF.

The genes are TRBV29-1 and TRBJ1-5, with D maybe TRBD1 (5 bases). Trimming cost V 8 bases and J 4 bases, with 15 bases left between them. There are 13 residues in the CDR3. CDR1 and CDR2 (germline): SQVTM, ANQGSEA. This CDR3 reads CSFSLGVNQPQHF. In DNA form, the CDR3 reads TGCAGCTTTTCTTTAGGGGTGAATCAGCCCCAGCATTTT.

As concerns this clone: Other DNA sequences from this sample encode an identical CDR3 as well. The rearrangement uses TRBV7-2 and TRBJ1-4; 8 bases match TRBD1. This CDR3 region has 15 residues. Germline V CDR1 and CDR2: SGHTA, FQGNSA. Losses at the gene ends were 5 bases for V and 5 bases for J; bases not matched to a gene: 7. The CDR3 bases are TGTGCCAGCAGCCTAGACAGGGGTGCGAATGAAAAACTGTTTTTT. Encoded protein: CASSLDRGANEKLFF.

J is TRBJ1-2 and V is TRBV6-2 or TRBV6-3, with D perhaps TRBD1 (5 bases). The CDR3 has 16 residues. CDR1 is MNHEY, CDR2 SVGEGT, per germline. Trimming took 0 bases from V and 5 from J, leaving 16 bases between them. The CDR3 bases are TGTGCCAGCAGTTACTCGATCCGGCAGGGTGATTATGGCTACACCTTC. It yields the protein CASSYSIRQGDYGYTF.

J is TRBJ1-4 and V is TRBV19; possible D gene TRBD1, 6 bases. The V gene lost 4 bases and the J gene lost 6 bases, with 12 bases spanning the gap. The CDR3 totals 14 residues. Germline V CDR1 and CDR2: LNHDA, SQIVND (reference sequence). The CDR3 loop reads CASSTGTRDEKLFF. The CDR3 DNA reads TGTGCCAGTAGTACTGGGACACGCGATGAAAAACTGTTTTTT.

The CDR3 is CASGLEQNQPQHF. CDR3 in DNA: TGTGCTAGTGGTTTGGAACAGAATCAGCCCCAGCATTTT. This sequence joins TRBV12-5 and TRBJ1-5, with D unclear. The V gene's germline CDR1 is LGHNT and CDR2 FRNRAP. The CDR3 sequence is 13 residues long. With 1 base removed from V and 4 bases from J, the gap between germline ends came to 5 bases.

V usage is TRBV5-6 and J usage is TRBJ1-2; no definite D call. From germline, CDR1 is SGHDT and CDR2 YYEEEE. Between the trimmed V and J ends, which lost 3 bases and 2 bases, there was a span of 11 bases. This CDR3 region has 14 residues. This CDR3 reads CASSSPHANYGYTF. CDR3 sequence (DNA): TGTGCCAGCAGCTCCCCACACGCAAACTATGGCTACACCTTC.

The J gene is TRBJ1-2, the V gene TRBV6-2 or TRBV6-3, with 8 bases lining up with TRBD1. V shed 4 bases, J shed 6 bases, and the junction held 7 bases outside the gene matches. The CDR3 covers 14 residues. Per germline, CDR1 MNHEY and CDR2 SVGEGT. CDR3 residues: CASSWDRWADGYTF. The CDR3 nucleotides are TGTGCCAGCAGTTGGGACAGGTGGGCCGATGGCTACACCTTC.

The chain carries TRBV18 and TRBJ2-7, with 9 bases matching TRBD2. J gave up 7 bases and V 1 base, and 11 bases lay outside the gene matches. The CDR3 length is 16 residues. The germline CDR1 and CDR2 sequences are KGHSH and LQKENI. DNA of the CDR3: TGTGCCAGCTCACCACGGCGACTAGCGGAGCTTGTGGAGCAGTACTTC. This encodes CASSPRRLAELVEQYF.

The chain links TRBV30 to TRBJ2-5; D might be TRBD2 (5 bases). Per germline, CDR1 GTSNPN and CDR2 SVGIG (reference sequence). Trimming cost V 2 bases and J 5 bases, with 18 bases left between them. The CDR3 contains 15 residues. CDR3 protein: CAWSLGVDPAETQYF. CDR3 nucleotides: TGTGCCTGGAGTTTGGGAGTGGACCCCGCGGAGACCCAGTACTTC. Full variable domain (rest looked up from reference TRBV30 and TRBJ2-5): SQTIHQWPATLVQPVGSPLSLECTVEGTSNPNLYWYRQAAGRGLQLLFYSVGIGQISSEVPQNLSASRPQDRQFILSSKKLLLSDSGFYLCAWSLGVDPAETQYFGPGTRLLVL.

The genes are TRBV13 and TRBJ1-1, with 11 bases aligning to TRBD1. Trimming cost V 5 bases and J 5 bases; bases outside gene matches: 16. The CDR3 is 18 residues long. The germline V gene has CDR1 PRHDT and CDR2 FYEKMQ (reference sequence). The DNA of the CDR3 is TGTGCCAGCAGCCCGCTCCCCGGGACAGGGGGTGTAGGAACTGAAGCTTTCTTT. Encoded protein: CASSPLPGTGGVGTEAFF.

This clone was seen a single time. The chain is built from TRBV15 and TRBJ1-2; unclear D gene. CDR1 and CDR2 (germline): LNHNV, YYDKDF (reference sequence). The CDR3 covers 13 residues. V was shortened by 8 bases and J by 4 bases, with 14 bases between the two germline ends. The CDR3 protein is CATSEDGLYGYTF. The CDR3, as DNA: TGTGCCACCTCGGAGGACGGACTCTATGGCTACACCTTC.